These T cell receptor beta chains were read from a single sample in a study of cytomegalovirus exposure and HLA in healthy donors. Sequencing used immunoSEQ multiplex PCR; TCRdb keeps in-frame clones, though not all of them. The repertoire holds approximately 140,000 clones, with approximately 79% as singletons. What was sequenced was PBMCs. Receptor source: a woman between 40 and 50 years old in good health and CMV-seropositive. The CDR3 runs from the conserved cysteine through the conserved F or W. The D gene is left open where the match is weak. Expanded clones get a size class; other rows say once, few or many, or leave the size out.

v_call: TRBV4-1
j_call: TRBJ1-5
clone_size: NA
d_call: NA
cdr3_aa: CASSQRVEGGNQPQHF
cdr3_nt: TGCGCCAGCAGCCAGAGGGTTGAGGGGGGCAATCAGCCCCAGCATTTT

v_call: TRBV13
j_call: TRBJ2-1
clone_size: NA
d_call: TRBD2
cdr3_aa: CASSLEVGLAGVGSYNEQFF
cdr3_nt: TGTGCCAGCAGCTTAGAGGTGGGACTAGCGGGGGTTGGGTCCTACAATGAGCAGTTCTTC

v_call: TRBV13
j_call: TRBJ2-7
clone_size: NA
d_call: NA
cdr3_aa: CASSSTRNSYEQYF
cdr3_nt: TGTGCCAGCAGTTCCACCAGGAACTCCTACGAGCAGTACTTC

v_call: TRBV11-1
j_call: TRBJ2-3
clone_size: NA
d_call: TRBD1
cdr3_aa: CASSSDRGTDTQYF
cdr3_nt: TGTGCCAGCAGCTCGGACAGGGGGACAGATACGCAGTATTTT

v_call: TRBV7-2
j_call: TRBJ2-7
clone_size: NA
d_call: NA
cdr3_aa: CASSLVGRGLYEQYF
cdr3_nt: TGTGCCAGCAGCTTAGTAGGTCGGGGACTTTACGAGCAGTACTTC

v_call: TRBV29-1
j_call: TRBJ2-5
clone_size: few
d_call: NA
cdr3_aa: CSVGETQYF
cdr3_nt: TGCAGCGTCGGGGAGACCCAGTACTTC

v_call: TRBV30
j_call: TRBJ2-7
clone_size: NA
d_call: TRBD1
cdr3_aa: CAWSSGTGPGEQYF
cdr3_nt: TGTGCCTGGAGCTCCGGGACAGGGCCGGGCGAGCAGTACTTC

v_call: TRBV7-9
j_call: TRBJ2-1
clone_size: NA
d_call: NA
cdr3_aa: CASSSYRGRRDNEQFF
cdr3_nt: TGTGCCAGCAGCTCTTACAGGGGACGGAGGGACAATGAGCAGTTCTTC

v_call: TRBV6-1
j_call: TRBJ1-2
clone_size: NA
d_call: NA
cdr3_aa: CASTDRNYGYTF
cdr3_nt: TGTGCCAGCACTGACAGGAACTATGGCTACACCTTC

v_call: TRBV5-1
j_call: TRBJ2-1
clone_size: NA
d_call: TRBD2
cdr3_aa: CASSLRGGVNEQFF
cdr3_nt: TGCGCCAGCAGCTTGCGCGGGGGGGTTAATGAGCAGTTCTTC

v_call: TRBV7-9
j_call: TRBJ1-3
clone_size: NA
d_call: TRBD1
cdr3_aa: CASSSDIPGQGSGNTIYF
cdr3_nt: TGTGCCAGCAGCTCGGATATTCCGGGACAGGGCTCTGGAAACACCATATATTTT

v_call: TRBV19
j_call: TRBJ2-5
clone_size: NA
d_call: TRBD2
cdr3_aa: CASSIEGASGEETQYF
cdr3_nt: TGTGCCAGTAGTATCGAGGGGGCTAGCGGGGAAGAGACCCAGTACTTC

v_call: TRBV18
j_call: TRBJ1-5
clone_size: once
d_call: NA
cdr3_aa: CASSTAYSNQPQHF
cdr3_nt: TGTGCCAGCTCCACCGCCTATAGCAATCAGCCCCAGCATTTT

v_call: TRBV6-1
j_call: TRBJ2-1
clone_size: NA
d_call: TRBD2
cdr3_aa: CASSESSGVYNEQFF
cdr3_nt: TGTGCCAGCAGTGAATCTAGCGGGGTTTACAATGAGCAGTTCTTC

v_call: TRBV4-1
j_call: TRBJ1-6
clone_size: NA
d_call: TRBD1
cdr3_aa: CASSRGTGDSPLHF
cdr3_nt: TGCGCCAGCAGCCGCGGGACAGGGGATTCACCCCTCCACTTT

v_call: TRBV7-2
j_call: TRBJ2-7
clone_size: NA
d_call: TRBD2
cdr3_aa: CASTRGGGSYEQYF
cdr3_nt: TGTGCCAGCACCCGCGGGGGGGGCTCCTACGAGCAGTACTTC

v_call: TRBV5-1
j_call: TRBJ1-2
clone_size: NA
d_call: NA
cdr3_aa: CASSLGAGRGYTF
cdr3_nt: TGCGCCAGCAGCTTGGGCGCAGGGCGTGGCTACACCTTC

v_call: TRBV11-2
j_call: TRBJ1-1
clone_size: NA
d_call: TRBD1
cdr3_aa: CASTLSGQGITEAFF
cdr3_nt: TGTGCCAGCACCCTTTCGGGACAGGGTATCACTGAAGCTTTCTTT

v_call: TRBV10-3
j_call: TRBJ2-7
clone_size: NA
d_call: TRBD1
cdr3_aa: CATGPGTGFLTYEQYF
cdr3_nt: TGTGCCACCGGTCCCGGGACAGGGTTCCTGACCTACGAGCAGTACTTC

v_call: TRBV6-1
j_call: TRBJ2-4
clone_size: NA
d_call: TRBD2
cdr3_aa: CASSEFRLAGGDQYF
cdr3_nt: TGTGCCAGCAGTGAATTCCGACTAGCGGGGGGGGATCAGTACTTC

v_call: TRBV6-1
j_call: TRBJ1-2
clone_size: NA
d_call: NA
cdr3_aa: CASSEFQSGPGFGYGYTF
cdr3_nt: TGTGCCAGCAGTGAATTCCAATCGGGTCCAGGGTTCGGCTATGGCTACACCTTC

v_call: TRBV19
j_call: TRBJ1-2
clone_size: NA
d_call: TRBD1
cdr3_aa: CASSTGQGGYGYTF
cdr3_nt: TGTGCCAGTAGTACCGGACAGGGCGGCTATGGCTACACCTTC

v_call: TRBV11-2
j_call: TRBJ1-4
clone_size: few
d_call: NA
cdr3_aa: CASSLGAENEKLFF
cdr3_nt: TGTGCCAGCAGCTTAGGGGCAGAGAACGAAAAACTGTTTTTT

v_call: TRBV5-1
j_call: TRBJ2-1
clone_size: NA
d_call: NA
cdr3_aa: CASSLGPNENNEQFF
cdr3_nt: TGCGCCAGCAGCTTGGGTCCAAATGAGAACAATGAGCAGTTCTTC

v_call: TRBV30
j_call: TRBJ1-4
clone_size: NA
d_call: NA
cdr3_aa: CALRGNSGKLFF
cdr3_nt: TGTGCCCTGAGGGGGAATAGTGGAAAACTGTTTTTT

v_call: TRBV6-1
j_call: TRBJ1-2
clone_size: few
d_call: TRBD1
cdr3_aa: CASSKGTGHGYTF
cdr3_nt: TGTGCCAGCAGTAAGGGGACAGGGCATGGCTACACCTTC

v_call: TRBV7-2
j_call: TRBJ1-2
clone_size: NA
d_call: NA
cdr3_aa: CASSPSGYLGGYTF
cdr3_nt: TGTGCCAGCAGTCCCTCCGGGTATCTCGGAGGCTACACCTTC

v_call: TRBV27
j_call: TRBJ1-2
clone_size: few
d_call: TRBD1
cdr3_aa: CASSWDSSEAGYTF
cdr3_nt: TGTGCCAGCAGTTGGGACAGCTCTGAGGCTGGCTACACCTTC

v_call: TRBV10-3
j_call: TRBJ2-5
clone_size: NA
d_call: NA
cdr3_aa: CAISKGAGIETQYF
cdr3_nt: TGTGCCATCAGTAAAGGAGCAGGGATAGAGACCCAGTACTTC

v_call: TRBV19
j_call: TRBJ1-5
clone_size: NA
d_call: TRBD1
cdr3_aa: CASSKDRGVGNQPQHF
cdr3_nt: TGTGCCAGTAGTAAAGACAGGGGTGTGGGCAATCAGCCCCAGCATTTT

v_call: TRBV11-2
j_call: TRBJ2-3
clone_size: NA
d_call: TRBD2
cdr3_aa: CASSLGLAGSTDTQYF
cdr3_nt: TGTGCCAGCAGCTTAGGATTAGCGGGGAGCACAGATACGCAGTATTTT

v_call: TRBV6-6
j_call: TRBJ2-7
clone_size: NA
d_call: NA
cdr3_aa: CASSYGSLELEQYF
cdr3_nt: TGTGCCAGCAGTTACGGGTCTCTGGAGCTCGAGCAGTACTTC

v_call: TRBV29-1
j_call: TRBJ1-1
clone_size: once
d_call: TRBD1
cdr3_aa: CSVYRGRWSLDTEAFF
cdr3_nt: TGCAGCGTGTACAGGGGGCGATGGTCTTTGGACACTGAAGCTTTCTTT

v_call: TRBV7-3
j_call: TRBJ1-1
clone_size: few
d_call: NA
cdr3_aa: CASSSAPPGAMNTEAFF
cdr3_nt: TGTGCCAGCAGCTCAGCCCCGCCGGGAGCTATGAACACTGAAGCTTTCTTT

v_call: TRBV5-1
j_call: TRBJ2-2
clone_size: NA
d_call: NA
cdr3_aa: CASSLQEGTGELFF
cdr3_nt: TGCGCCAGCAGCTTGCAGGAGGGGACCGGGGAGCTGTTTTTT

v_call: TRBV6-4
j_call: TRBJ2-5
clone_size: NA
d_call: NA
cdr3_aa: CASSDYERLTQETQYF
cdr3_nt: TGTGCCAGCAGTGACTACGAGCGGTTAACCCAAGAGACCCAGTACTTC

v_call: TRBV19
j_call: TRBJ1-2
clone_size: NA
d_call: TRBD1
cdr3_aa: CASSPGDRDYGYTF
cdr3_nt: TGTGCCAGTAGTCCTGGGGACAGGGACTATGGCTACACCTTC

v_call: TRBV5-1
j_call: TRBJ2-5
clone_size: NA
d_call: TRBD2
cdr3_aa: CASSAMSGGSETQYF
cdr3_nt: TGCGCCAGCAGCGCCATGAGCGGGGGGTCAGAGACCCAGTACTTC

v_call: TRBV19
j_call: TRBJ1-2
clone_size: NA
d_call: NA
cdr3_aa: CASSPTENYGYTF
cdr3_nt: TGTGCCAGTAGTCCAACAGAGAACTATGGCTACACCTTC

v_call: TRBV5-5
j_call: TRBJ2-5
clone_size: NA
d_call: TRBD1
cdr3_aa: CASSRQGSVETQYF
cdr3_nt: TGTGCCAGCAGCCGACAGGGGTCCGTAGAGACCCAGTACTTC

v_call: TRBV30
j_call: TRBJ2-5
clone_size: NA
d_call: NA
cdr3_aa: CAWSVSPSLRYQETQYF
cdr3_nt: TGTGCCTGGAGTGTAAGCCCATCGCTCAGGTACCAAGAGACCCAGTACTTC

v_call: TRBV15
j_call: TRBJ2-3
clone_size: NA
d_call: NA
cdr3_aa: CATGSGLPTDTQYF
cdr3_nt: TGTGCCACCGGGAGCGGACTACCCACAGATACGCAGTATTTT

v_call: TRBV28
j_call: TRBJ1-4
clone_size: NA
d_call: NA
cdr3_aa: CASSLAGGQGKLFF
cdr3_nt: TGTGCCAGCAGTTTAGCAGGTGGGCAGGGGAAACTGTTTTTT

v_call: TRBV7-2
j_call: TRBJ2-7
clone_size: NA
d_call: TRBD1
cdr3_aa: CASSSQGARDEQYF
cdr3_nt: TGTGCCAGCAGCTCACAGGGGGCGCGAGACGAGCAGTACTTC

v_call: TRBV2
j_call: TRBJ2-3
clone_size: NA
d_call: TRBD2
cdr3_aa: CATQPGLGVVMDTQYF
cdr3_nt: TGTGCCACCCAGCCGGGACTAGGGGTTGTGATGGATACGCAGTATTTT

v_call: TRBV5-6
j_call: TRBJ2-7
clone_size: NA
d_call: NA
cdr3_aa: CASSLGTDYYEQYF
cdr3_nt: TGTGCCAGCAGCTTGGGGACAGATTACTACGAGCAGTACTTC

v_call: TRBV7-9
j_call: TRBJ2-3
clone_size: NA
d_call: NA
cdr3_aa: CASSSPSTDTQYF
cdr3_nt: TGTGCCAGCAGCTCCCCGAGCACAGATACGCAGTATTTT

v_call: TRBV5-1
j_call: TRBJ2-1
clone_size: NA
d_call: NA
cdr3_aa: CASSLITGSYNEQFF
cdr3_nt: TGCGCCAGCAGCTTGATCACCGGCTCCTACAATGAGCAGTTCTTC

v_call: TRBV20-1
j_call: TRBJ1-1
clone_size: NA
d_call: TRBD1
cdr3_aa: CSAEQGAEAFF
cdr3_nt: TGCAGTGCAGAACAGGGGGCTGAAGCTTTCTTT

v_call: TRBV7-2
j_call: TRBJ1-2
clone_size: NA
d_call: NA
cdr3_aa: CASSLVQGNYGYTF
cdr3_nt: TGTGCCAGCAGCTTAGTTCAGGGGAACTATGGCTACACCTTC

v_call: TRBV4-1
j_call: TRBJ1-6
clone_size: NA
d_call: TRBD1
cdr3_aa: CASSQEGTVVYNSPLHF
cdr3_nt: TGCGCCAGCAGCCAAGAAGGGACAGTGGTCTATAATTCACCCCTCCACTTT

v_call: TRBV10-2
j_call: TRBJ2-5
clone_size: once
d_call: TRBD2
cdr3_aa: CASSESGTSGGRMDF
cdr3_nt: TGCGCCAGCAGTGAGTCTGGGACTAGCGGGGGGCGCATGGACTTC

v_call: TRBV7-2
j_call: TRBJ2-3
clone_size: once
d_call: NA
cdr3_aa: CASSPGMGRAGLTDTQYF
cdr3_nt: TGTGCCAGCAGCCCCGGGATGGGTAGGGCCGGTCTCACAGATACGCAGTATTTT